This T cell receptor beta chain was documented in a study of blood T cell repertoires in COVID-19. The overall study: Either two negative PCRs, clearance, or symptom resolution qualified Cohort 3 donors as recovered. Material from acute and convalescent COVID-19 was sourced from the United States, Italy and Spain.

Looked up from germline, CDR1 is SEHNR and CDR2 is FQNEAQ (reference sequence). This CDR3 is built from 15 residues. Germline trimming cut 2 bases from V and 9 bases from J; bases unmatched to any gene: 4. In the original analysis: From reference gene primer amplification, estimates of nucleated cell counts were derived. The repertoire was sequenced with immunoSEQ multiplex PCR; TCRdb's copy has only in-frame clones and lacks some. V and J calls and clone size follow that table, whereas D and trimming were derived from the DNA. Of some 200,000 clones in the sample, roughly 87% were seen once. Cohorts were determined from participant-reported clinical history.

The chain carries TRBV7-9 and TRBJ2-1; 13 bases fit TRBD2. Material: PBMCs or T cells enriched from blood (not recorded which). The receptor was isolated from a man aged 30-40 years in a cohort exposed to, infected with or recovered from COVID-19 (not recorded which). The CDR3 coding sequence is TGTGCCAGCAGCTTACAACTAGCGGGAGGGACTGAGCAGTTCTTC. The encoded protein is CASSLQLAGGTEQFF.